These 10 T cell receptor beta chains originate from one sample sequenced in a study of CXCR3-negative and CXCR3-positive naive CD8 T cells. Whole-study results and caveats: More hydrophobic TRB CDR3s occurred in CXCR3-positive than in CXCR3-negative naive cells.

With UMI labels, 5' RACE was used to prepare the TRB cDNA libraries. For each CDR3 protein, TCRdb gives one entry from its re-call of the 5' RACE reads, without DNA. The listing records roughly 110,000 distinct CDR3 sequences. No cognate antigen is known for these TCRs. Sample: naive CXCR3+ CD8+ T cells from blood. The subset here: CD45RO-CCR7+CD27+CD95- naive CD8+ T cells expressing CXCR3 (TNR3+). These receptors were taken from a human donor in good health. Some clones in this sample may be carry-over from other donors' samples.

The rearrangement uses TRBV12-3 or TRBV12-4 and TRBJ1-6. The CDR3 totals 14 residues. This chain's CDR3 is CASRRGVRGTPLHF.

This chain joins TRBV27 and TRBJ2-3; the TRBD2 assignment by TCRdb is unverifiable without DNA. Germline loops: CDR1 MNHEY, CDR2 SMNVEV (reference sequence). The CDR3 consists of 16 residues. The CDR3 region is CASSLRLAGVTDTQYF.

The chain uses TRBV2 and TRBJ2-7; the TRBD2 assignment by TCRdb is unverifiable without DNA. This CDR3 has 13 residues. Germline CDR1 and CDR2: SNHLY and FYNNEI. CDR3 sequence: CASTLAGAGEQYF.

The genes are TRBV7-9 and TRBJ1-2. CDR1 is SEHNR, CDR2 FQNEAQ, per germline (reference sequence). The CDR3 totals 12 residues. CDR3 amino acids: CASSLDSYGYTF.

CDR3 sequence: CASSLGLAGAYNEQFF. This sequence joins TRBV5-1 and TRBJ2-1; as DNA is missing, the TRBD1 call by TCRdb cannot be tested. The CDR3 sequence is 16 residues long. Germline CDR1 and CDR2: SGHRS and YFSETQ.

This CDR3 reads CATSDLAGLGGNEQFF. The chain joins TRBV24-1 to TRBJ2-1; TCRdb's D call of TRBD2 is untestable without DNA. This CDR3 has 16 amino acids. Germline-derived CDR1 and CDR2 are KGHDR and SFDVKD.

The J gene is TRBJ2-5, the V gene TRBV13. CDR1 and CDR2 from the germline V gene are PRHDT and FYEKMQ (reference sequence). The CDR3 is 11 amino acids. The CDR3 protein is CASPINETQYF. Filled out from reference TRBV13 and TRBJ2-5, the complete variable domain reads AAGVIQSPRHLIKEKRETATLKCYPIPRHDTVYWYQQGPGQDPQFLISFYEKMQSDKGSIPDRFSAQQFSDYHSELNMSSLELGDSALYFCASPINETQYFGPGTRLLVL.

The CDR3 sequence is CASSGTNEQFF. This chain connects TRBV10-2 to TRBJ2-1; TCRdb names TRBD2, which stays unverified in the absence of DNA. The CDR3 extends over 11 amino acids. In germline, CDR1 is WSHSY, CDR2 SAAADI.

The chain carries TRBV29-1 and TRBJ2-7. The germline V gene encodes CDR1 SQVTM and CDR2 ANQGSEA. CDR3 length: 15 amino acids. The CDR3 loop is CSVVHPGSHFYEQYF.

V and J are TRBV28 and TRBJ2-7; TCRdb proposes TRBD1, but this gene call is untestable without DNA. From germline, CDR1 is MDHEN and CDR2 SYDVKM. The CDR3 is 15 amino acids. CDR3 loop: CASSFGQGYYYEQYF.